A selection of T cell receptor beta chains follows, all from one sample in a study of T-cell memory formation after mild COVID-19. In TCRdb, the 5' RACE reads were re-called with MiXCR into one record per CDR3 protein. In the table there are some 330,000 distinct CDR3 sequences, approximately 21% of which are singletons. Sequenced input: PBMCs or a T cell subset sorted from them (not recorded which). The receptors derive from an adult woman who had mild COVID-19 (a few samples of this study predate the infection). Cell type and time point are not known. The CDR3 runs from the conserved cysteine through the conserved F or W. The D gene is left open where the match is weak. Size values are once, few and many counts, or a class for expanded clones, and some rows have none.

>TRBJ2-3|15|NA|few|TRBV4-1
TGCGCCAGCAGCCCCAGGGGATCAAACACAGATACGCAGTATTTT
CASSPRGSNTDTQYF
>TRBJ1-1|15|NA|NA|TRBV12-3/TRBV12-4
TGTGCCAGCAGTTTAGGTTATGACATGAACACTGAAGCTTTCTTT
CASSLGYDMNTEAFF
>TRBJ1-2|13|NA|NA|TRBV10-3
TGTGCCATCAGTGAGTGGGGGGACTATGGCTACACCTTC
CAISEWGDYGYTF
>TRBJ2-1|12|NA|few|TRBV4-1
TGCGCCAGCAGCCAAGGGCACCATGAGCAGTTCTTC
CASSQGHHEQFF
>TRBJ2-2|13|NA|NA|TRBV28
TGTGCCAGCAGTTTTAGTAAAACCGGGGAGCTGTTTTTT
CASSFSKTGELFF
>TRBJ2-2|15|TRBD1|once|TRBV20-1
TGCAGTGCTAGCCCGGTGACAGGGGCACCAGGGGAGCTGTTTTTT
CSASPVTGAPGELFF
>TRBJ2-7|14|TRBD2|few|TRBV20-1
TGCAGTGCTAGAGATCTAGCGGGCGCTTACGAGCAGTACTTC
CSARDLAGAYEQYF
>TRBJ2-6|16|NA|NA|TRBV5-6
TGTGCCAGCAGCTCGCTGACGGTCTCTGGGGCCAACGTCCTGACTTTC
CASSSLTVSGANVLTF
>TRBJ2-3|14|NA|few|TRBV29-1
TGCAGCGTTGAACTAGGGTGGAACACAGATACGCAGTATTTT
CSVELGWNTDTQYF
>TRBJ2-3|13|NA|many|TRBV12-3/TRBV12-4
TGTGCCAGCAGCTTGGGAGCGGCAGATACGCAGTATTTT
CASSLGAADTQYF
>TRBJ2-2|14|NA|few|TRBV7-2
TGTGCCAGCAGCTTAGCCTCCTTTTACGGGGAGCTGTTTTTT
CASSLASFYGELFF
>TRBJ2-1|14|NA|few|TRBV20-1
TGCAGTGCTCACCCGGGACTGGGGTACAATGAGCAGTTCTTC
CSAHPGLGYNEQFF
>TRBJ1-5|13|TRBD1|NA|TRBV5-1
TGCGCCAGCAGCCTGACAGGGATGGAGCCCCAGCATTTT
CASSLTGMEPQHF
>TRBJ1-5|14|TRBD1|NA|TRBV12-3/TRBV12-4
TGTGCCAGCAGACAAGGACAGGGAAATCAGCCCCAGCATTTT
CASRQGQGNQPQHF
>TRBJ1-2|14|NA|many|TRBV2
TGTGCCAGCAGTGAATCCCTGGGGACGGATGGCTACACCTTC
CASSESLGTDGYTF
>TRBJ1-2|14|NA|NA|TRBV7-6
TGTGCCAGCAGCTTAGGCGTGGGTCCCTATGGCTACACCTTC
CASSLGVGPYGYTF
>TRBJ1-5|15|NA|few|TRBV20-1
TGCAGTGCGTCCTGGGGCGGTACTAGCAATCAGCCCCAGCATTTT
CSASWGGTSNQPQHF
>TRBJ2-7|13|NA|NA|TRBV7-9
TGTGCCAGCAGCTCCGGGACACCCGACGAGCAGTACTTC
CASSSGTPDEQYF
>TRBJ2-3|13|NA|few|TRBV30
TGTGCCTGGAGCCCAGGGAACCGGGACCCTCCGTATTTT
CAWSPGNRDPPYF
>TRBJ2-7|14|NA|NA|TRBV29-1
TGCAGCAACCCACGGAGTCGACGTTCCTACGAGCAGTACTTC
CSNPRSRRSYEQYF
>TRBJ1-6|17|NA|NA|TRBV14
TGTGCCAGCAGCCAAGATATAACCCACCGACTGGGATCACCCCTCCACTTT
CASSQDITHRLGSPLHF
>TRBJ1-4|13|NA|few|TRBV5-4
TGTGCCAGCAGCTTGGTTGGGCAGAACCAACTGTTTTTT
CASSLVGQNQLFF
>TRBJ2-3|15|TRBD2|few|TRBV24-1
TGTGCCACCAGTGATCGCGGGAGGGCCTCGGATACGCAGTATTTT
CATSDRGRASDTQYF
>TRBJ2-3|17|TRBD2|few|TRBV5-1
TGCGCCAGCAGCCCGGGACTAGCGGGAAAGGGCACAGATACGCAGTATTTT
CASSPGLAGKGTDTQYF
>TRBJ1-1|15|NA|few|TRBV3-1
TGTGCCAGCAGCCAAGGGGCAGGGCTTTCGACTGAAGCTTTCTTT
CASSQGAGLSTEAFF
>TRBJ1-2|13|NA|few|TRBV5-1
TGCGCCAGCAGCGTCGGACGAGACTATGGCTACACCTTC
CASSVGRDYGYTF
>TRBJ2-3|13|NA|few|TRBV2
TGTGCCAGCAGTCCATTAGACACAGATACGCAGTATTTT
CASSPLDTDTQYF
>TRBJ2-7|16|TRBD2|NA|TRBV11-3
TGTGCCAGCAGCTCCCCCCTCTTTGTGGGAGGGCCGACGCAGTACTTC
CASSSPLFVGGPTQYF
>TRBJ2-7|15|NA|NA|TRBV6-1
TGTGCCAGCAGTGAGAGGGGAACCGGGACAAACGAGCAGTACTTC
CASSERGTGTNEQYF
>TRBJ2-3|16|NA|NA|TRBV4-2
TGTGCCAGCAGCCAAGAATTCCGGGGGGCCGGAGATACGCAGTATTTT
CASSQEFRGAGDTQYF
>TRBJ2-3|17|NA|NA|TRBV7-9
TGTGCCAGCAGCTCCAGGTCGACAGGGACTAGCACAGATACGCAGTATTTT
CASSSRSTGTSTDTQYF
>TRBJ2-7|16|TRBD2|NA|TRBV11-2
TGTGCCAGCAGCTTAGATCTTACTAGCGGGAAGTACGAGCAGTACTTC
CASSLDLTSGKYEQYF
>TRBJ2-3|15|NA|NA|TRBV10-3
TGTGCCATCACCCTTGGTCCCTCAGGCGCAGATACGCAGTATTTT
CAITLGPSGADTQYF
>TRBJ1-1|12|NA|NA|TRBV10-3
TGTGCCAACGGGGCGCGGATCACTGAAGCTTTCTTT
CANGARITEAFF
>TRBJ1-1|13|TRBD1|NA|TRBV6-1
TGTGCCAGCAGGGATATGGGGACAGGTGAAGCTTTCTTT
CASRDMGTGEAFF
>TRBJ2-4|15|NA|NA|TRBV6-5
TGTGCCAGCATAAGGCTAGCTGGGGTTTTCTACATTCAGTACTTC
CASIRLAGVFYIQYF
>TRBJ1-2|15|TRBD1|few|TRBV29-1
TGCAGCGTTGATAGCCGGGACAGGGAACCGTATGGCTACACCTTC
CSVDSRDREPYGYTF
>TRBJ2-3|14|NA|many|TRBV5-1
TGCGCCAGCAGCTTGGACGTCTCTACAGATACGCAGTATTTT
CASSLDVSTDTQYF
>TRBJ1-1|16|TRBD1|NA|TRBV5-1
TGCGCCAGCAGGGCCGGGACAGGGGGCGTTGGCACTGAAGCTTTCTTT
CASRAGTGGVGTEAFF
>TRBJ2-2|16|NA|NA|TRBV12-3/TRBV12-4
TGTGCCAGCAGACTCTTGGGGGGCGCGAACACCGGGGAGCTGTTTTTT
CASRLLGGANTGELFF